The 5 T cell receptor beta chains presented below share a single source sample, sequenced in a study of T cells in Graves' hyperthyroidism and ophthalmopathy. The TCR beta CDR3 regions underwent amplification using RNA transcripts as the source. Researchers ran a first-round RT-PCR on the TCR CDR3 using the HTBI primer set. One entry per CDR3 protein, called by TCRdb with MiXCR from the multiplex PCR reads. The data hold 350,000 to 450,000 distinct CDR3 sequences, with approximately 17% observed a single time. Sequenced sample: blood. Receptor source: a woman under 40 with Graves' hyperthyroidism that later progressed to Graves' ophthalmopathy.

This clonotype was recorded at least ten times. The V call is TRBV27, the J call TRBJ2-2, with D tentatively TRBD2 (7 bases). Looked up from germline, CDR1 is MNHEY and CDR2 is SMNVEV (reference sequence). Trimming removed 1 base at V and 6 bases at J, with 12 bases between. The CDR3 is 15 amino acids. CDR3 protein: CASSLFLGGPGELFF. CDR3 nucleotide sequence: TGTGCCAGCAGTTTATTTCTGGGGGGGCCCGGGGAGCTGTTTTTT.

The chain joins TRBV2 to TRBJ1-1; TRBD1 is a possible D gene (5 bases). The CDR3 is 18 amino acids. Germline lookup yields CDR1 SNHLY and CDR2 FYNNEI. Trimming left V 3 bases short and J 1 base short, with 21 bases between. The CDR3 DNA follows: TGTGCCAGCAGTGACACCCTCGGGGCTTCCCTACGGAACACTGAAGCTTTCTTT. Translated: CASSDTLGASLRNTEAFF.

This clonotype was observed a handful of times. This chain joins TRBV28 and TRBJ2-1; no definite D call. V lost 3 bases and J lost 4, with 7 bases in between. Germline lookup yields CDR1 MDHEN and CDR2 SYDVKM. The CDR3 loop spans 13 amino acids. The CDR3 region has the DNA TGTGCCAGCAGTTTCCTGGTGTACAATGAGCAGTTCTTC. As protein: CASSFLVYNEQFF.

CDR3 sequence: CASSPRRDRSSSGNTIYF. CDR3 coding DNA: TGCGCCAGCAGCCCCCGGCGGGATCGTTCCAGCTCTGGAAACACCATATATTTT. This rearrangement joins TRBV4-1 to TRBJ1-3; no clear D gene. V lost 4 bases and J lost 0, with 19 bases in between. CDR1 and CDR2 (germline): MGHRA, YSYEKL. This CDR3 spans 18 amino acids.

The chain links TRBV12-3 or TRBV12-4 to TRBJ2-2; 9 nucleotides match TRBD2. Trimming removed 3 bases from V and 5 bases from J; junction bases left unmatched: 16. This CDR3 spans 19 amino acids. The DNA of the CDR3 is TGTGCCAGCAGTTTCCCCGCTAGCGGGGCATTGTGGAATACCGGGGAGCTGTTTTTT. The encoded protein is CASSFPASGALWNTGELFF.